This T cell receptor beta chain was documented in a study of T cell responses to AZD1222 COVID-19 vaccine. For this clone: Antigen unknown.

Second-dose intervals near 4 or 12 weeks were combined. Clones were sequenced by immunoSEQ multiplex PCR, and TCRdb holds only the in-frame ones, with some missing. The table lists around 140,000 clones, 91% of them singletons, with about 1.9% in the top ten. Study outcomes and limitations: Epitopes outside B.1.351 and B.1.1.7 mutated regions reportedly drew nearly half of spike TCRs. Elevations in Spike-specific TCR breadth and depth followed administration of two AZD1222 doses.

The source was peripheral blood, collected 28 days after the second AZD1222 dose. This clonotype originated in an adult who received the AZD1222 COVID-19 vaccine.

CDR3: CATQTDRGNTEAFF. CDR3 in DNA: TGTGCCACCCAAACGGACAGGGGAAACACTGAAGCTTTCTTT. The chain combines TRBV2 with TRBJ1-1; TRBD1 aligns across 9 bases. Per germline, CDR1 SNHLY and CDR2 FYNNEI. The CDR3 runs to 14 residues. With 10 bases clipped from V and 2 bases from J, the junction kept 8 bases outside the gene matches.